This entry concerns a single T cell receptor (beta chain). As handled by the study authors: Reference gene primer amplification gave nucleated cell count estimates. Sequenced by immunoSEQ multiplex PCR; TCRdb stores in-frame clones only, minus some. V and J calls and clone size are copied from that table; D and trimming were computed from the DNA. The sample consists of around 55,000 clones, 80% to 85% of them appearing once. This specimen comes from a study of blood T cell repertoires in COVID-19. The V gene end was trimmed by 5 bases and the J gene end by 0 bases; junction bases not matched to a gene: 7. Germline V gene sequence: CDR1 SGHTA, CDR2 FQGNSA. The CDR3 is 15 residues long.

The chain joins TRBV7-2 to TRBJ2-7, with 7 bases lining up with TRBD1. The origin of this receptor is a human donor in a cohort sampled during active or convalescent COVID-19. Material: peripheral blood. The CDR3: CASSPRQGRSYEQYF. In DNA, the CDR3 is TGTGCCAGCAGCCCTAGACAGGGCCGCTCCTACGAGCAGTACTTC.